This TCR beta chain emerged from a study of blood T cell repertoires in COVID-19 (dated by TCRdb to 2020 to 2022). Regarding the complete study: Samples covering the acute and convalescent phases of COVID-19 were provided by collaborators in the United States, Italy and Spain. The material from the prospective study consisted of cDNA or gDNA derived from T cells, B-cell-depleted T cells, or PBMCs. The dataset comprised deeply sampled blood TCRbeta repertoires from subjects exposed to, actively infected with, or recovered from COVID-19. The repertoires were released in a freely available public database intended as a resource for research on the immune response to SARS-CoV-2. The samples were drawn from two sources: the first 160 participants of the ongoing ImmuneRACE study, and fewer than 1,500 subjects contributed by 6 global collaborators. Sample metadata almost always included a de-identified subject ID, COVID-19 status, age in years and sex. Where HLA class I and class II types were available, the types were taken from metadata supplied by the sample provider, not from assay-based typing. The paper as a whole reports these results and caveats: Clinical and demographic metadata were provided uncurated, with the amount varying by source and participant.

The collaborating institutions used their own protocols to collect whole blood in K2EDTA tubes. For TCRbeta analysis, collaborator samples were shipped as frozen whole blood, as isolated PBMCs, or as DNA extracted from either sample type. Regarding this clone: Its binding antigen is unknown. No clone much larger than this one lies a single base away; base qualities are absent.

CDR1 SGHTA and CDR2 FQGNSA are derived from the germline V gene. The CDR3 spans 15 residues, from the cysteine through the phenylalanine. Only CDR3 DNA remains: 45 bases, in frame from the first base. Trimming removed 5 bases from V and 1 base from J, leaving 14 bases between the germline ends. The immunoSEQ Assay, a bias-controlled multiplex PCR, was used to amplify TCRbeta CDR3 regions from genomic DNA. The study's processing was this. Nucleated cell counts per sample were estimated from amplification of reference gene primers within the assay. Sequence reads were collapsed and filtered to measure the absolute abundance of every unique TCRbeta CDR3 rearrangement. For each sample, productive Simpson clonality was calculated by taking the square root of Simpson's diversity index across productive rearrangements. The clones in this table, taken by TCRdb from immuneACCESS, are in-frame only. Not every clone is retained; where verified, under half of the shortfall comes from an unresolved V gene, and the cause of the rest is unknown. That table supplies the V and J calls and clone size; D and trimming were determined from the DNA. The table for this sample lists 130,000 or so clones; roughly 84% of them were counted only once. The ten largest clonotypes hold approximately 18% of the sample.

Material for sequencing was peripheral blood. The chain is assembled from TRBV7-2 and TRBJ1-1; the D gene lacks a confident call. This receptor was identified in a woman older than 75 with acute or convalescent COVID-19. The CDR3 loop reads CASSPRGGQNTEAFF. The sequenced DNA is TGTGCCAGCAGCCCCCGGGGAGGGCAGAACACTGAAGCTTTCTTT. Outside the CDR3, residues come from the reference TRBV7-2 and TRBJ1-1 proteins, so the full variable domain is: GAGVSQSPSNKVTEKGKDVELRCDPISGHTALYWYRQSLGQGLEFLIYFQGNSAPDKSGLPSDRFSAERTGGSVSTLTIQRTQQEDSAVYLCASSPRGGQNTEAFFGQGTRLTVV.